This T cell receptor beta chain was identified in a study of CD8+CD57+ T cells in acquired aplastic anemia. Study information: DNA from sorted CD4+ and CD8+ cells averaged around 3.2 ug.

By flow cytometry, patients selected for sequencing had shown an expansion of CD8+CD57+ cells. CDR3 and TCR beta VDJ profiling relied on a genomic DNA template. TCRdb processed the reads anew with MiXCR; each CDR3 protein has one entry. The table lists around 200,000 distinct CDR3 sequences, 48% of them singletons, with 13% in the top ten. Between the trimmed V and J ends, which lost 2 bases and 6 bases, there was a span of 8 bases. Germline V lookup: CDR1 MNHNY, CDR2 SVGAGI (reference sequence). The CDR3 extends over 12 amino acids. This clonotype was seen many times. The sample consisted of sorted CD4+, CD8+, or CD8+CD57+ T cells (not recorded which) from PBMCs. The chain is built from TRBV6-6 and TRBJ2-7; D is uncertain. The source is a human donor with aplastic anemia. CDR3 coding DNA: TGTGCCAGCAGTTACCCTTTGGGCGAGCAGTACTTC. Protein: CASSYPLGEQYF.